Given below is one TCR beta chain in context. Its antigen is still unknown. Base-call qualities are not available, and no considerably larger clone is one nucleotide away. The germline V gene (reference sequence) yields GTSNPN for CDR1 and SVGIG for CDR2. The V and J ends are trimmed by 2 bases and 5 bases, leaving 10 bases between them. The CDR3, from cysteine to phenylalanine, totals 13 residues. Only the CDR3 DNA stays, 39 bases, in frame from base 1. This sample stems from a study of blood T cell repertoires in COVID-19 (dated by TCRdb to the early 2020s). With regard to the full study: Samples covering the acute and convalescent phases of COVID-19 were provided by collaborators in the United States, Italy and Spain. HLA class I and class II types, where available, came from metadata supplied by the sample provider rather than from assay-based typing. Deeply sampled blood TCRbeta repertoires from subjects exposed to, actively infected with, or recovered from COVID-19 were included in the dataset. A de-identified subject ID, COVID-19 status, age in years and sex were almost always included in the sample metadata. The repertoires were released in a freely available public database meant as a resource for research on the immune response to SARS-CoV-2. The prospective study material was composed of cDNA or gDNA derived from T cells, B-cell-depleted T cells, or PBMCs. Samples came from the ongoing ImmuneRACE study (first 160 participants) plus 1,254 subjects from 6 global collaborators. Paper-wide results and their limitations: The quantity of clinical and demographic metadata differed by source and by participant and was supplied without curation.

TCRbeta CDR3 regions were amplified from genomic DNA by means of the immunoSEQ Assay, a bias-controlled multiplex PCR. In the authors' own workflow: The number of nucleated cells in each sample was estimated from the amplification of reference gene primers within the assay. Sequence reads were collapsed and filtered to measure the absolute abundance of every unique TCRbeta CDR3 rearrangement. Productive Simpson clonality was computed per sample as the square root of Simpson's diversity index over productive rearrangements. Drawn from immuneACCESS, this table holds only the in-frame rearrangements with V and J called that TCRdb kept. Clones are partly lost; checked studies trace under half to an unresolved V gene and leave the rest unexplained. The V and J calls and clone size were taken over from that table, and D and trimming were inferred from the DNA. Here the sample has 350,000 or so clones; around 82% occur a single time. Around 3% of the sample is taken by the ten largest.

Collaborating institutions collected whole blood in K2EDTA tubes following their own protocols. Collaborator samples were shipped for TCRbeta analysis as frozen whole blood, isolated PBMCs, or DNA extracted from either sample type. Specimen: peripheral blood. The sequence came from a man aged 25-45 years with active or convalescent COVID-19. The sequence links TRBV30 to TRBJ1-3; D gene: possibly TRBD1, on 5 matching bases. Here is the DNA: TGTGCCTGGAGTAAGGGGCTTAGAAACACCATATATTTT. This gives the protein CAWSKGLRNTIYF.